This T cell receptor beta chain was captured by sequencing in a study of T cell responses to AZD1222 COVID-19 vaccine. Study-wide results and caveats: Clonal diversity may have been underestimated in mostly white British donors. Spike-specific TCR breadth and depth were elevated following two AZD1222 doses. CD4 TCRs linked to vaccination spanned spike, dominating at 160-218 and 743-854.

Germline CDR1 is LNHDA and CDR2 is SQIVND (reference sequence). The CDR3 is made up of 12 amino acids. The V and J ends lost 4 bases and 4 bases respectively, with 5 bases between them. Doses given second, at about 4 or about 12 weeks, were pooled. Generated by immunoSEQ multiplex PCR, the TCRdb table keeps only in-frame clones and is missing some. Counted here are about 100,000 clones, about 89% occurring once; the ten biggest clones make up 8% to 9.5%. This clone has a handful of counts. The antigen remains unidentified. Sequenced material: peripheral blood, taken 28 days after the second AZD1222 dose. This clonotype was sampled from an adult who received the AZD1222 COVID-19 vaccine. The chain uses TRBV19 and TRBJ1-5; D call uncertain. CDR3 sequence reads: CASSTSNQPQHF. CDR3 in DNA: TGTGCCAGTAGTACTTCAAATCAGCCCCAGCATTTT.